This T cell receptor (beta chain) was captured by sequencing in a study of blood T cell repertoires in COVID-19 (TCRdb year 2020). Background on the whole study: The collaborator samples originated in the United States, Italy and Spain and spanned the acute and convalescent phases of COVID-19. The material from the prospective study consisted of cDNA or gDNA derived from T cells, B-cell-depleted T cells, or PBMCs. Subjects who had been exposed to COVID-19, were actively infected with it, or had recovered from it provided the deeply sampled blood TCRbeta repertoires that made up the dataset. The repertoires were released in a freely available public database intended as a resource for research on the immune response to SARS-CoV-2. The samples were drawn from the first 160 participants of the ongoing ImmuneRACE study and from over a thousand subjects provided by 6 global collaborators. Nearly every sample came with metadata listing a de-identified subject ID, COVID-19 status, age in years and sex. Where available, HLA class I and class II types were obtained from metadata supplied by the sample provider rather than from assay-based typing. What the work shows at the level of the full study, not this receptor alone: The amount of clinical and demographic metadata varied by source and participant and was provided uncurated.

V is pared back by 2 bases and J by 4 bases, with 11 bases lying between the germline termini. Per the germline V gene (reference sequence), MNHNY is the CDR1 and SVGAGI is the CDR2. Spanning cysteine to phenylalanine, the CDR3 consists of 14 amino acids. This entry keeps only the CDR3 DNA: 42 bases, framed from base 1. TCRbeta CDR3 regions were amplified from genomic DNA using the immunoSEQ Assay, a bias-controlled multiplex PCR. The authors' pipeline ran thus. Nucleated cell counts per sample were estimated from amplification of reference gene primers within the assay. To quantify the absolute abundance of each unique TCRbeta CDR3 rearrangement, sequence reads were collapsed and filtered. For each sample, productive Simpson clonality was calculated as the square root of Simpson's diversity index over productive rearrangements. The source is immuneACCESS, and TCRdb retained only in-frame sequences with V and J called. Part of the clones is not carried over; for the studies checked, unresolved V genes explain less than half of this, and the remainder is unexplained. That table supplies the V and J calls and clone size; D and trimming were determined from the DNA. The sample table shows 40,000 to 45,000 clones, and 86% are seen once. In total, the top ten clones hold about 8.6% of the sample.

A remark on this clone: The specificity of this receptor is unknown. Qualities for individual bases were not recorded, and no much larger clone is one base off.

The collaborating institutions used their own protocols to collect whole blood in K2EDTA tubes. For TCRbeta analysis, collaborator samples were shipped as frozen whole blood, as isolated PBMCs, or as DNA extracted from either sample type. The sequence links TRBV6-6 to TRBJ1-1; too little of a D gene remains to name it. The sequenced material came from peripheral blood. The TCR was taken from a man aged 60 to 69 with active COVID-19. The CDR3 corresponds to CASSYPERSTEAFF. The nucleotide sequence reads as follows: TGTGCCAGCAGTTACCCGGAGAGGTCCACTGAAGCTTTCTTT.